These 20 T cell receptor beta chains originate from one sample sequenced in a study of neurological immune-mediated disorders. TCRdb passed the 5' RACE reads through MiXCR, listing each CDR3 protein once. The sample gives around 17,000 distinct CDR3 sequences, less than 25% of which show up once; roughly 24% is in the top ten. The specimen sequenced was PBMCs. The receptors were sampled from a man aged 45 to 65 in good health.

This chain uses TRBV5-1 with TRBJ2-1, with 9 bases that match TRBD2. The junction had 4 bases not matched to a gene; V was cut back by 0 bases and J by 6 bases. The CDR3 contains 15 residues. Germline V gene data show CDR1 as SGHRS and CDR2 as YFSETQ. For the CDR3, the DNA is TGCGCCAGCAGCTTGGTAGCGGGAGTAATCAATGAGCAGTTCTTC. Its protein product is CASSLVAGVINEQFF.

This clonotype was seen at least ten times. The rearrangement joins TRBV29-1 to TRBJ2-4; TRBD2 might be the D (5 bases). The CDR3 runs 12 residues. Germline-derived CDR1 and CDR2 are SQVTM and ANQGSEA. The V end was cut by 2 bases, the J end by 6 bases, with 8 bases between. Written as DNA, the CDR3 is TGCAGCGTTGAACGGGGTCCAAACATTCAGTACTTC. Amino acid sequence: CSVERGPNIQYF.

This clonotype appeared many times. V is TRBV2 and J is TRBJ2-3; 7 nucleotides agree with TRBD1. The CDR3 contains 15 residues. The V gene end was trimmed by 11 bases and the J gene end by 0 bases; junction bases not matched to a gene: 11. The germline V gene encodes CDR1 SNHLY and CDR2 FYNNEI. The CDR3 sequence is CAFSKGAHSTDTQYF. CDR3 bases: TGTGCCTTCTCAAAGGGGGCACATAGCACAGATACGCAGTATTTT.

This clonotype was observed many times. The chain combines TRBV20-1 with TRBJ2-7; 11 bases match TRBD2. V lost 1 base to trimming and J lost 5 bases; unmatched junction nucleotides: 13. The CDR3 runs to 17 residues. Germline V CDR1 and CDR2: DFQATT, SNEGSKA (reference sequence). The CDR3 bases are TGCAGTGCTAGAGTCCTAGCGGGAGGCGGGGAGTTGCACGAGCAGTACTTC. This codes for CSARVLAGGGELHEQYF.

Worth noting for this clonotype: The germline gene is not matched at one end of the junction; a read error may be the cause. The chain uses TRBV29-1 and TRBJ2-3; TRBD1 aligns across 9 bases. Germline loops: CDR1 SQVTM, CDR2 ANQGSEA. The CDR3 spans 14 residues. For the CDR3, the DNA is TGCAGCGCCACCGGGGGACAGGGCACGGATACGCAGTATTTT. This sequence encodes CSATGGQGTDTQYF.

There are many counts of this clonotype. The V gene is TRBV20-1, the J gene TRBJ2-1; 11 bases are shared with TRBD2. Losses at the gene ends were 5 bases for V and 4 bases for J; bases not matched to a gene: 4. The CDR3 consists of 14 residues. CDR1 is DFQATT, CDR2 SNEGSKA, per germline (reference sequence). Here the CDR3 reads CSARLAGLYNEQFF. The CDR3 nucleotides are TGCAGTGCTCGACTAGCGGGACTTTACAATGAGCAGTTCTTC.

This clonotype was seen repeatedly, ten times or more. The chain recombines TRBV12-3 or TRBV12-4 with TRBJ2-1, with D maybe TRBD2 (6 bases). The CDR3 has 15 residues. With 8 bases removed from V and 6 bases from J, the gap between germline ends came to 20 bases. Here the CDR3 reads CASHYYGGTPNEQFF. The CDR3 nucleotides are TGTGCCAGCCATTACTATGGGGGGACTCCCAATGAGCAGTTCTTC.

This clonotype was recorded many times. The CDR3 loop reads CASSSSFGYEQYF. CDR3 nucleotide sequence: TGTGCCAGCAGTTCCAGTTTCGGCTACGAGCAGTACTTC. The chain uses TRBV27 and TRBJ2-7; D is uncertain. Germline values: CDR1 MNHEY, CDR2 SMNVEV (reference sequence). The CDR3 consists of 13 residues. V shed 4 bases and J shed 3 bases, with 10 bases lying between them.

This clonotype was recorded at least ten times. The chain joins TRBV6-5 to TRBJ1-2; no firm D call. The germline V and J ends were trimmed by 2 bases and 4 bases, with 5 bases remaining between them. This CDR3 contains 12 residues. From germline, CDR1 is MNHEY and CDR2 SVGAGI. The CDR3 region has the DNA TGTGCCAGCAGTTACGACCTCTATGGCTACACCTTC. Translation gives CASSYDLYGYTF.

This clonotype was recorded many times. The chain has TRBV12-3 or TRBV12-4 and TRBJ2-2; D may correspond to TRBD1 or TRBD2 (5 bases each). This CDR3 is 13 amino acids long. V was clipped by 6 bases and J by 4 bases, with 9 bases between them. In nucleotides, the CDR3 is TGTGCCAGCAGCAGTGGGGGCACCGGGGAGCTGTTTTTT. Protein sequence: CASSSGGTGELFF.

This clonotype is labeled as medium-sized. The gene calls are TRBV7-6 and TRBJ2-2; 7 nucleotides agree with TRBD1. CDR3 size: 14 residues. V lost 8 bases, J lost 5 bases, and 8 bases stayed unmatched. Germline loops: CDR1 SGHVS, CDR2 FNYEAQ. The CDR3 nucleotides are TGTGCCAGCCGGCAAGGGGGCGGAACCGGGGAGCTGTTTTTT. It specifies CASRQGGGTGELFF.

Only a few counts were recorded for this clonotype. V usage is TRBV5-4 and J usage is TRBJ2-1; 7 bases line up with TRBD2. There are 16 residues in the CDR3. J gave up 5 bases and V 3 bases, and 11 bases lay outside the gene matches. Per the germline V gene, CDR1 is SGHNT and CDR2 is YYREEE (reference sequence). The CDR3 here is CASSSNRDYPNNEQFF. The CDR3 coding sequence is TGTGCCAGCAGCTCAAACCGGGACTACCCCAACAATGAGCAGTTCTTC.

This clonotype was seen repeatedly, ten times or more. The chain is built from TRBV5-1 and TRBJ2-7, with 10 bases matching TRBD1. Germline lookup yields CDR1 SGHRS and CDR2 YFSETQ. The CDR3 has 15 residues. With 0 bases clipped from V and 11 bases from J, the junction kept 11 bases outside the gene matches. The CDR3 DNA follows: TGCGCCAGCAGCTTGGACGCCGGGACAGGGGCTCCAAAGTACTTC. Its translation: CASSLDAGTGAPKYF.

By frequency in the sample, this clonotype is large. The chain combines TRBV20-1 with TRBJ2-1; either TRBD1 or TRBD2 may supply D (6 bases each). Germline CDR1 reads DFQATT; CDR2 reads SNEGSKA (reference sequence). V was clipped by 0 bases and J by 8 bases, with 17 bases between them. The CDR3 spans 15 residues. DNA for the CDR3: TGCAGTGCTAGAGATTTTTTAGGGGGACTCGATGAGCAGTTCTTC. Amino acids: CSARDFLGGLDEQFF.

This clonotype has at least ten counts. The chain links TRBV20-1 to TRBJ2-1; 8 positions agree with TRBD1. The V gene's germline CDR1 is DFQATT and CDR2 SNEGSKA (reference sequence). Trimming removed 2 bases from V and 6 bases from J; junction bases left unmatched: 3. This CDR3 region has 13 residues. CDR3 loop: CSARSDRGNEQFF. The CDR3 DNA reads as TGCAGTGCTAGATCCGACAGGGGCAATGAGCAGTTCTTC.

This clonotype came up many times. The chain links TRBV5-1 to TRBJ2-1; the D gene is possibly TRBD2 (5 bases). Germline assignment: CDR1 SGHRS and CDR2 YFSETQ. CDR3 length: 14 amino acids. Between the trimmed V and J ends, which lost 2 bases and 4 bases, there was a span of 10 bases. The CDR3 sequence is CASSLAAEYNEQFF. The CDR3 nucleotides read TGCGCCAGCAGCTTAGCAGCGGAGTACAATGAGCAGTTCTTC.

In its sample, this clonotype was seen a few times. The chain couples TRBV5-6 to TRBJ2-5; D may be TRBD1 (5 bases). This CDR3 spans 16 amino acids. Germline V gene data show CDR1 as SGHDT and CDR2 as YYEEEE. With 4 bases removed from V and 2 bases from J, the gap between germline ends came to 18 bases. The CDR3 spells CASSPQVRGEQETQYF. CDR3 bases: TGTGCCAGCAGCCCTCAAGTAAGGGGCGAACAAGAGACCCAGTACTTC.

This clonotype was recorded at least ten times. The chain uses TRBV21-1 and TRBJ1-1; the D call of TRBD1 is as the table states it, not checked on the DNA. TRBV21-1 is given as a pseudogene. The CDR3 runs 16 residues. DNA of the CDR3: TGTGCCAGCAGCAAAGCCACGGGACCCCTGAACACTGAAGCTTTCTTT. Its translation: CASSKATGPLNTEAFF.

The chain carries TRBV3-1 and TRBJ2-6; D is undetermined. Trimming left V 10 bases short and J 2 bases short, with 9 bases between. The germline CDR1 and CDR2 sequences are LGHDT and YNNKEL (reference sequence). The CDR3 covers 13 residues. The CDR3 sequence: CATGSAGANVLTF. In nucleotides, the CDR3 is TGTGCCACCGGGTCTGCTGGGGCCAACGTCCTGACTTTC.

The chain joins TRBV4-3 to TRBJ2-2; 11 bases map to TRBD1. Germline loops: CDR1 LGHNA, CDR2 YSLEER. After removal of 2 bases from V and 5 bases from J, the junction contained 7 bases not matched to a gene. The CDR3 length is 17 residues. The CDR3 sequence: CASSQILGQGATGELFF. The CDR3, as DNA: TGCGCCAGCAGCCAAATCTTAGGACAGGGGGCGACCGGGGAGCTGTTTTTT.